Sequencing of this T cell receptor beta chain was carried out in a study of human T cells and chemical hapten exposure. Specified time point: patch test 1, 2 weeks after DPC sensitization. Treatment defined: therapeutic diphenylcyclopropenone sensitization with weekly scalp DPC. This clonotype appeared a few times. Study processing details: Counts of TCRs in each sample centred on a median of about 99,000 and extended from roughly 23,000 to 700,000. TCRdb itself ran the RACE reads through MiXCR, one entry per CDR3 protein. The V and J calls, along with clone size, are taken from TCRdb and not from the paper's own processing. The table includes more than 90,000 distinct CDR3 sequences, 10% to 13% detected once. This clonotype originated in a man aged 35-49 years with alopecia areata. Some clones in this sample may be carry-over from other donors' samples. The specimen comprised whole blood, sampled in connection with sensitization to the hapten diphenylcyclopropenone (DPC).

CDR3 loop: CASSFLGNTIYF. The CDR3, as DNA: TGTGCCAGCAGTTTTCTTGGAAACACCATATATTTT. The V gene is TRBV28, the J gene TRBJ1-3; D uncertain. Trimming pared 3 bases from V and 3 bases from J, leaving 3 bases between. The germline gives CDR1 MDHEN, CDR2 SYDVKM. The CDR3 loop spans 12 amino acids.